This passage covers 7 T cell receptor beta chains from one sample sequenced in a study of early T cells in non-severe SARS-CoV-2 infection. In TCRdb, the 5' RACE reads were re-called with MiXCR into one record per CDR3 protein. The top ten clones hold over 0.95% of a sample with just over 70,000 distinct CDR3 sequences, 12% of them seen once. Sequenced material: whole blood. These receptors all stem from an adult who was a healthcare worker with PCR-confirmed SARS-CoV-2 infection or an uninfected control (not recorded which).

In this sample, this clonotype turned up many times. CDR3 nucleotide sequence: TGCAGCGTACTAGCGGACCCTTACAATGAGCAGTTCTTC. This codes for CSVLADPYNEQFF. The gene calls are TRBV29-1 and TRBJ2-1; TRBD2 matches 8 bases. Germline CDR1 SQVTM, CDR2 ANQGSEA. There are 13 residues in the CDR3. Trimming cost V 6 bases and J 4 bases; bases outside gene matches: 5.

This clonotype was seen only a few times. The rearrangement joins TRBV6-6 to TRBJ2-1, with unresolved D. The CDR3 consists of 11 residues. The V gene lost 2 bases and the J gene lost 7 bases, with 3 bases spanning the gap. Germline V gives CDR1 MNHNY, CDR2 SVGAGI (reference sequence). The CDR3 reads CASSYRNEQFF. The CDR3 DNA is TGTGCCAGCAGTTACCGTAATGAGCAGTTCTTC.

This clonotype was counted many times. The V gene is TRBV12-3 or TRBV12-4, the J gene TRBJ2-1; unclear D gene. V was cut by 8 bases and J by 8 bases, with 10 bases left in between. CDR3 length: 11 amino acids. This CDR3 is CASGYSYEQFF. As DNA, the CDR3 is TGTGCCAGCGGCTACAGCTATGAGCAGTTCTTC.

In its sample, this clonotype was seen many times. The gene calls are TRBV4-3 and TRBJ2-1; D is perhaps TRBD2 (5 bases). V lost 0 bases to trimming and J lost 8 bases, with 14 bases between them. Per germline, CDR1 LGHNA and CDR2 YSLEER. The CDR3 contains 15 residues. CDR3 in DNA: TGCGCCAGCAGCCAAGATGTGGGAGTTGGGGATGAGCAGTTCTTC. It is translated as CASSQDVGVGDEQFF.

The V call is TRBV9, the J call TRBJ2-3; 12 nucleotides align to TRBD2. V trimming: 4 bases; J trimming: 0 bases; junction bases outside the gene matches: 3. CDR3 length equals 16 residues. Germline V gives CDR1 SGDLS, CDR2 YYNGEE. The CDR3 is CASSITSGGSTDTQYF. CDR3 nucleotides: TGTGCCAGCAGCATTACTAGCGGGGGGAGCACAGATACGCAGTATTTT.

This clonotype was seen ten or more times. The V and J genes are TRBV7-6 and TRBJ1-4; 8 bases are shared with TRBD1. The CDR3 loop spans 17 amino acids. Per the germline V gene, CDR1 is SGHVS and CDR2 is FNYEAQ. V was clipped by 5 bases and J by 5 bases; unmatched bases: 13. The CDR3 is CASSRIGQGASNEKLFF. The CDR3 bases are TGTGCCAGCAGCAGAATCGGACAGGGCGCCTCGAATGAAAAACTGTTTTTT. The whole variable domain, filled in from reference TRBV7-6 and TRBJ1-4, reads GAGVSQSPRYKVTKRGQDVALRCDPISGHVSLYWYRQALGQGPEFLTYFNYEAQQDKSGLPNDRFSAERPEGSISTLTIQRTEQRDSAMYRCASSRIGQGASNEKLFFGSGTQLSVL.

This clonotype appeared many times. V usage is TRBV7-9 and J usage is TRBJ2-3; TRBD1 matches at 7 bases. The CDR3 covers 14 residues. J was trimmed by 10 bases and V by 5 bases; bases with no gene match: 12. Germline CDR1 is SEHNR and CDR2 is FQNEAQ (reference sequence). The CDR3 DNA is TGTGCCAGCAGCCGGGACAGCCTCCGTAAGGCGCAGTATTTT. Translating gives CASSRDSLRKAQYF.